This paragraph reports one T cell receptor beta chain. The sample has other DNA sequences that encode this CDR3 too. Sequenced by immunoSEQ multiplex PCR; TCRdb stores in-frame clones only, minus some. The table includes around 130,000 clones, around 80% detected once. These data belong to a study of blood T cell repertoires in COVID-19. For the study at large: T cells, B-cell-depleted T cells, or PBMCs supplied cDNA or gDNA.

V gave up 6 bases and J gave up 0 bases, with 9 bases separating them. The germline V gene has CDR1 ENHRY and CDR2 SYGVKD. The CDR3 sequence is 14 residues long. This chain links TRBV10-3 with TRBJ1-3; possible D gene TRBD1, 5 bases. The receptor's source is a man aged 70 or older with acute or convalescent COVID-19. The sample comprised peripheral blood. Here the CDR3 DNA reads TGTGCCATCAGGGGCAGGGACTCTGGAAACACCATATATTTT. Residues: CAIRGRDSGNTIYF.